This T cell receptor beta chain appears in the sequencing data of a study of lymphopenia after photon versus proton radiotherapy. Concerning this clone: Its antigen is not known.

Points from the study as a whole: Post-nadir diversity loss with photons came from oligoclonal expansion, particularly CD8+ Temra cells. Better survival with proton therapy was suggested as possible, not demonstrated. Proton therapy kept repertoires fairly stable, unlike photons, which gained effector/memory cells. Larger post-nadir TCR diversity loss correlated inversely with survival in deceased patients.

Germline lookup yields CDR1 SGHNT and CDR2 YYREEE (reference sequence). This CDR3 spans 13 amino acids. The V gene end was trimmed by 1 base and the J gene end by 5 bases; junction bases not matched to a gene: 2. Clones were sequenced by immunoSEQ multiplex PCR, and TCRdb holds only the in-frame ones, with some missing. The table records about 17,000 clones, 80% to 90% of them present only once. The sample consisted of peripheral blood, taken from a patient treated with proton-based radiotherapy. The J gene is TRBJ1-2, the V gene TRBV5-4; 7 bases are shared with TRBD1. The source of this sequence is a man aged 65 to 85 with pancreatic cancer. The CDR3 DNA reads TGTGCCAGCAGCTTGAGACAGGGTTATGGCTACACCTTC. It encodes CASSLRQGYGYTF. Looking up the rest from reference TRBV5-4 and TRBJ1-2 gives the full variable domain: ETGVTQSPTHLIKTRGQQVTLRCSSQSGHNTVSWYQQALGQGPQFIFQYYREEENGRGNFPPRFSGLQFPNYSSELNVNALELDDSALYLCASSLRQGYGYTFGSGTRLTVV.